Presented here are 21 T cell receptor beta chains from one specimen sequenced in a study of CD8 T cells in ankylosing spondylitis. Study observations and caveats: Characteristic, it appeared, of ankylosing spondylitis blood was a TCR beta motif of roughly eight highly homologous variants.

TCRdb analysed the 5' RACE reads with MiXCR anew, one entry per CDR3 protein. Found here are some 840,000 distinct CDR3 sequences, about 10% of them singletons; the top ten hold 0.45% to 0.6%. Which antigens these TCRs recognize remains unknown. Sequencing was carried out using blood, either unsorted or a sorted T cell fraction (not recorded which). The receptor set was obtained from a male donor with ankylosing spondylitis.

This clonotype has at least ten counts. The genes are TRBV4-3 and TRBJ1-1; the D is unclear. The CDR3 runs to 16 residues. Per the germline V gene, CDR1 is LGHNA and CDR2 is YSLEER. V lost 1 base to trimming and J lost 3 bases, with 15 bases between them. In DNA, the CDR3 is TGCGCCAGCAGCCAAGGGGCCGTAGAGAGGGACACTGAAGCTTTCTTT. Translating gives CASSQGAVERDTEAFF.

The table lists this clonotype with a few counts. The V gene is TRBV7-2, the J gene TRBJ2-4; maybe TRBD1 (6 bases). The germline V gene encodes CDR1 SGHTA and CDR2 FQGNSA. V lost 5 bases and J lost 3, with 11 bases in between. The CDR3 loop spans 14 amino acids. The CDR3 here is CASSPDRNKNIQYF. The CDR3 nucleotides read TGTGCCAGCAGCCCCGACAGGAACAAAAACATTCAGTACTTC.

V usage is TRBV10-3 and J usage is TRBJ2-3, with 12 bases lining up with TRBD2. CDR1 and CDR2 (germline): ENHRY, SYGVKD. The length of the CDR3 is 19 residues. J was trimmed by 0 bases and V by 5 bases; bases with no gene match: 12. The CDR3 DNA sequence: TGTGCCATCAGTCGACAGCTCGCCGGGACTAGCGGGAGCACAGATACGCAGTATTTT. Amino acids: CAISRQLAGTSGSTDTQYF.

The chain recombines TRBV29-1 with TRBJ1-1, with TRBD1 as a possible D gene (5 bases). The germline V and J ends were trimmed by 5 bases and 1 base, with 11 bases remaining between them. Per germline, CDR1 SQVTM and CDR2 ANQGSEA. The CDR3 length is 13 residues. This CDR3 reads CSVQKDRNTEAFF. The CDR3 DNA reads TGCAGCGTTCAGAAAGACAGGAACACTGAAGCTTTCTTT.

This clonotype was seen more than once but under ten times. V gene TRBV7-2 combines with J gene TRBJ2-1; no firm D call. CDR3 length: 12 residues. The germline gives CDR1 SGHTA, CDR2 FQGNSA. V was pared by 2 bases and J by 6 bases, with 5 bases between. CDR3 region: CASSLPLNEQFF. CDR3 bases: TGTGCCAGCAGCTTACCCCTCAATGAGCAGTTCTTC.

V and J are TRBV24-1 and TRBJ2-2, with D unresolved. The CDR3 is made up of 13 amino acids. The V and J ends lost 3 bases and 5 bases respectively, with 6 bases between them. Germline V gene lookup returns CDR1 KGHDR and CDR2 SFDVKD. The DNA for the CDR3 is TGTGCCACCAGTGATATGACAACCGGGGAGCTGTTTTTT. Amino acid sequence: CATSDMTTGELFF.

J is TRBJ2-5 and V is TRBV5-6, with D uncertain. This CDR3 has 14 residues. Per germline, CDR1 SGHDT and CDR2 YYEEEE. With 0 bases removed from V and 3 bases from J, the gap between germline ends came to 9 bases. CDR3 sequence: CASSLGTREETQYF. CDR3 bases: TGTGCCAGCAGCTTGGGGACCCGAGAAGAGACCCAGTACTTC.

The chain uses TRBV7-2 and TRBJ1-2; 7 nucleotides match TRBD1. V shed 4 bases and J 5 bases; nucleotides not matched to a gene: 10. Looked up from germline, CDR1 is SGHTA and CDR2 is FQGNSA. The CDR3 is 15 amino acids. The CDR3 bases are TGTGCCAGCAGCTACCTTCCCCAACAGGGGTATGGCTACACCTTC. Translated: CASSYLPQQGYGYTF.

The chain recombines TRBV7-9 with TRBJ2-5; possible D gene TRBD2, 5 bases. Germline assignment: CDR1 SEHNR and CDR2 FQNEAQ (reference sequence). V gave up 6 bases and J gave up 2 bases, with 13 bases separating them. This CDR3 has 14 residues. CDR3 amino acids: CASRKRGPQETQYF. In DNA, the CDR3 is TGTGCCAGCAGGAAAAGAGGGCCACAAGAGACCCAGTACTTC.

V and J are TRBV20-1 and TRBJ1-5, with 8 bases aligning to TRBD1. The V gene end was trimmed by 6 bases and the J gene end by 6 bases; junction bases not matched to a gene: 7. Germline V gives CDR1 DFQATT, CDR2 SNEGSKA (reference sequence). The CDR3 loop spans 13 amino acids. CDR3 in amino acids: CSASDRVGQPQHF. DNA of the CDR3: TGCAGTGCCTCGGACAGGGTGGGTCAGCCCCAGCATTTT.

The chain joins TRBV2 to TRBJ1-1, with D unresolved. The germline CDR1 and CDR2 sequences are SNHLY and FYNNEI. V lost 6 bases to trimming and J lost 7 bases, with 15 bases between them. The CDR3 loop spans 13 amino acids. CDR3 protein: CASSYLREVEAFF. The CDR3 nucleotides are TGTGCCAGCAGCTACTTAAGGGAGGTTGAAGCTTTCTTT.

This clonotype was detected ten times or more. J is TRBJ1-4 and V is TRBV5-1; TRBD1 matches 7 bases. This CDR3 has 14 amino acids. Trimming at V came to 4 bases and at J to 3 bases, leaving 3 bases not matched to a gene. Germline V gene data show CDR1 as SGHRS and CDR2 as YFSETQ. CDR3 DNA sequence: TGCGCCAGCAGCGCCGGGACAGCTAATGAAAAACTGTTTTTT. It yields the protein CASSAGTANEKLFF.

This clonotype showed up many times. The chain carries TRBV5-1 and TRBJ2-1; tentative D call: TRBD1 (6 bases). Per the germline V gene, CDR1 is SGHRS and CDR2 is YFSETQ. Trimming shortened V by 0 bases and J by 7 bases, and 11 bases separated the two germline ends. The CDR3 loop spans 14 amino acids. CDR3 sequence: CASSLDRAGNEQFF. The DNA for the CDR3 is TGCGCCAGCAGCTTGGACAGGGCTGGAAATGAGCAGTTCTTC.

This clonotype was observed a handful of times. This chain links TRBV11-2 with TRBJ2-7; D possibly corresponds to TRBD2 (6 bases). CDR1 is SGHAT and CDR2 is FQNNGV in the germline V gene. The CDR3 contains 13 residues. The V end was cut by 6 bases, the J end by 3 bases, with 12 bases between. CDR3 bases: TGTGCCAGCAGACTCCTCGGGAGCTACGAGCAGTACTTC. Its protein product is CASRLLGSYEQYF.

This clonotype has ten or more counts. The chain combines TRBV7-2 with TRBJ2-1, with D possibly matching TRBD2 (5 bases). V gave up 1 base and J gave up 6 bases, with 10 bases separating them. This CDR3 comprises 14 residues. From germline, CDR1 is SGHTA and CDR2 FQGNSA. The CDR3 DNA is TGTGCCAGCAGCTTAGGGACTCTGCCCAATGAGCAGTTCTTC. As protein: CASSLGTLPNEQFF.

The chain recombines TRBV6-2 or TRBV6-3 with TRBJ2-1; 9 bases line up with TRBD2. Trimming cost V 11 bases and J 4 bases; bases outside gene matches: 9. The CDR3 contains 14 residues. CDR1 MNHEY and CDR2 SVGEGT come from the germline V gene. The CDR3 loop reads CACVRAGGYNEQFF. The DNA of the CDR3 is TGTGCCTGCGTCCGGGCGGGAGGGTACAATGAGCAGTTCTTC.

This chain uses TRBV20-1 with TRBJ2-1, with a weak D call TRBD1 (5 bases). Germline V lookup: CDR1 DFQATT, CDR2 SNEGSKA (reference sequence). Trimming left V 1 base short and J 8 bases short, with 15 bases between. This CDR3 contains 14 residues. CDR3 protein: CSARGAGYVYEQFF. The CDR3 DNA sequence: TGCAGTGCTAGAGGGGCAGGGTACGTCTATGAGCAGTTCTTC.

Ten or more counts support this clonotype. The chain joins TRBV4-2 to TRBJ1-5; 7 bases map to TRBD1. CDR1 is LGHNA and CDR2 is YNFKEQ in the germline V gene. The ends lost 6 bases at V and 4 bases at J; junction bases unmatched: 9. The CDR3 consists of 15 residues. The CDR3 reads CASSQNPGQNQPQHF. The CDR3 nucleotides read TGTGCCAGCAGTCAGAACCCGGGACAGAATCAGCCCCAGCATTTT.

The chain is built from TRBV4-1 and TRBJ2-2; D gene uncertain. The CDR3 covers 15 residues. Trimming took 0 bases from V and 1 from J, leaving 6 bases between them. From germline, CDR1 is MGHRA and CDR2 YSYEKL. The CDR3: CASSQDHGNTGELFF. The CDR3, as DNA: TGCGCCAGCAGCCAAGATCACGGGAACACCGGGGAGCTGTTTTTT.

The CDR3: CASSKSRANQPQHF. The CDR3 coding sequence is TGTGCCAGCAGTAAAAGCCGGGCCAATCAGCCCCAGCATTTT. The rearrangement links TRBV12-3 or TRBV12-4 to TRBJ1-5; D is ambiguous. The CDR3 sequence is 14 residues long. Between the trimmed V and J ends, which lost 5 bases and 3 bases, there was a span of 11 bases.

This clonotype was seen repeatedly, ten times or more. The chain links TRBV29-1 to TRBJ2-7; 11 bases map to TRBD1. CDR1 is SQVTM and CDR2 is ANQGSEA in the germline V gene. V gave up 7 bases and J gave up 6 bases; unmatched junction bases: 5. This CDR3 comprises 12 residues. The CDR3 here is CSAWTGGGEQYF. DNA for the CDR3: TGCAGCGCCTGGACAGGGGGCGGCGAGCAGTACTTC.